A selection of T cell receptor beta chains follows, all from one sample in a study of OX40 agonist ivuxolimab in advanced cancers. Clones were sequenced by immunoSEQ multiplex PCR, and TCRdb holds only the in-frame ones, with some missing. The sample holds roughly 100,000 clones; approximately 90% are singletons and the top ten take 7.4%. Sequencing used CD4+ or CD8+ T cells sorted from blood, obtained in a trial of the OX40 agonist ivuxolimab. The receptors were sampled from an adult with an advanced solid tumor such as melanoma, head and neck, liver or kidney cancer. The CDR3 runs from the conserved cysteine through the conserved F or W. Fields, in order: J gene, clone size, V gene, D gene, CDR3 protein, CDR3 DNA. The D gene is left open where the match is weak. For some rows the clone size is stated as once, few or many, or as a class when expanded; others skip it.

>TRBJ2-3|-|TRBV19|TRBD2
CASRTSGSTDTQYF
TGTGCCAGTAGGACTAGCGGGAGCACAGATACGCAGTATTTT
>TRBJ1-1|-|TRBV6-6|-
CASSYPGAEAFF
TGTGCCAGCAGTTACCCGGGTGCTGAAGCTTTCTTT
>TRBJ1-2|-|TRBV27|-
CASSAQGSVNYGYTF
TGTGCCAGCAGTGCGCAGGGATCGGTCAACTATGGCTACACCTTC
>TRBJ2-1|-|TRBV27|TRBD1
CASSYRGSYNEQFF
TGTGCCAGCAGTTACAGGGGCTCCTACAATGAGCAGTTCTTC
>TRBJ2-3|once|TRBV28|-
CASSFGDTQYF
TGTGCCAGCAGTTTTGGAGATACGCAGTATTTT
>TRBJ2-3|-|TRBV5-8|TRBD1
CASSRDSPYADTQYF
TGTGCCAGCAGCCGGGACAGCCCTTACGCAGATACGCAGTATTTT
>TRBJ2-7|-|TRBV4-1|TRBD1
CASSQTGTGLYEQYF
TGCGCCAGCAGCCAGACCGGGACAGGGCTCTACGAGCAGTACTTC
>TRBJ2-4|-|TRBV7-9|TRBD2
CASSLELGGRNIQYF
TGTGCCAGCAGCTTAGAGCTGGGGGGGAGAAACATTCAGTACTTC
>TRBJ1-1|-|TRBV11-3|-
CASSPGLLGAFF
TGTGCCAGCAGCCCCGGACTGTTAGGGGCTTTCTTT
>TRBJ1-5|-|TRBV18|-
CASSPSRGDQPQHF
TGTGCCAGCTCACCGAGTCGGGGGGATCAGCCCCAGCATTTT
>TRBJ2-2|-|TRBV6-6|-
CASSYRATGELFF
TGTGCCAGCAGTTATCGGGCAACCGGGGAGCTGTTTTTT
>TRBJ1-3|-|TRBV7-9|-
CASSSDSSGNTIYF
TGTGCCAGCAGCTCGGACAGCTCTGGAAACACCATATATTTT
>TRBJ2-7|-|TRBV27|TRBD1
CASSLMGTGVSYEQYF
TGTGCCAGCAGTTTAATGGGGACAGGGGTCTCCTACGAGCAGTACTTC
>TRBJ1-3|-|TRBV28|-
CASSSPGRMRNTIYF
TGTGCCAGCAGTTCGCCGGGACGGATGAGAAACACCATATATTTT
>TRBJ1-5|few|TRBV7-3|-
CASRFRDPSNQPQHF
TGTGCCAGCAGGTTTAGGGACCCTAGCAATCAGCCCCAGCATTTT
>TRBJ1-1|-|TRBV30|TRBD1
CAWSLDRGLAFF
TGTGCCTGGAGCCTTGACAGGGGGCTGGCTTTCTTT
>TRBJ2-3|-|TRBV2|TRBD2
CALPIAGEGSDTQYF
TGTGCCTTACCTATAGCGGGAGAAGGTTCAGATACGCAGTATTTT
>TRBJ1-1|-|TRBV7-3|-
CASSLGGGGSEAFF
TGTGCCAGCAGCTTAGGAGGTGGAGGATCTGAAGCTTTCTTT
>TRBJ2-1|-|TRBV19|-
CASSIGGHNEQFF
TGTGCCAGTAGTATAGGTGGCCACAATGAGCAGTTCTTC
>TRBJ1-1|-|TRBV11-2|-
CASSPPGRWTEAFF
TGTGCCAGCAGCCCCCCCGGACGGTGGACTGAAGCTTTCTTT
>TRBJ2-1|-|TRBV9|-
CASSVGVNEQFF
TGTGCCAGCAGCGTAGGAGTCAATGAGCAGTTCTTC
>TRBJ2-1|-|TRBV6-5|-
CASNKGGVYNEQFF
TGTGCCAGCAATAAGGGAGGAGTCTACAATGAGCAGTTCTTC
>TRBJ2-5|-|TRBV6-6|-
CASSYLGQQETQYF
TGTGCCAGCAGTTACTTAGGGCAGCAAGAGACCCAGTACTTC
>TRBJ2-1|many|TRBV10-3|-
CAISSLGEHVEFF
TGTGCCATCAGTTCCTTAGGGGAGCACGTGGAGTTCTTC
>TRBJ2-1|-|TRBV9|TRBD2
CASSPFKIAGGRGEQFF
TGTGCCAGCAGCCCCTTTAAGATAGCGGGGGGCCGGGGTGAGCAGTTCTTC
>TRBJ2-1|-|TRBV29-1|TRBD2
CSVDLGTTPSYNEQFF
TGCAGCGTTGATTTGGGGACTACTCCCTCCTACAATGAGCAGTTCTTC
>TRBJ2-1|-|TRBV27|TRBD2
CASSFWASGSYNEQFF
TGTGCCAGCAGTTTTTGGGCTAGCGGGTCCTACAATGAGCAGTTCTTC
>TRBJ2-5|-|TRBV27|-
CASSPNTGETQYF
TGTGCCAGCAGTCCGAATACAGGGGAGACCCAGTACTTC
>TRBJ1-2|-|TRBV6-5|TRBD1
CASSYSGTGSGYTF
TGTGCCAGCAGTTATTCCGGGACAGGCTCTGGCTACACCTTC
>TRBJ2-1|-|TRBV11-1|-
CASSRDSADNEQFF
TGTGCCAGCAGCCGAGATAGCGCCGACAATGAGCAGTTCTTC
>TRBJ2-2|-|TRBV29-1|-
CSVERAGGTGELFF
TGCAGCGTTGAACGGGCAGGGGGGACCGGGGAGCTGTTTTTT
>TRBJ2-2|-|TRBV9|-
CASTKQGGGAGTGELFF
TGTGCCAGCACCAAGCAGGGGGGGGGCGCGGGCACCGGGGAGCTGTTTTTT
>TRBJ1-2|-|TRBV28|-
CASGGITLGGYTF
TGTGCCAGCGGAGGGATCACACTCGGAGGCTACACCTTC
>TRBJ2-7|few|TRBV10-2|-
CASSESYEQYF
TGCGCCAGCAGTGAGTCCTACGAGCAGTACTTC
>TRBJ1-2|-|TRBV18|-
CASSLQSNYGYTF
TGTGCCAGCTCACTACAGTCTAACTATGGCTACACCTTC
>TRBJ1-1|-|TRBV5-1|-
CASSQPGENTEAFF
TGCGCCAGCAGCCAACCAGGGGAGAACACTGAAGCTTTCTTT
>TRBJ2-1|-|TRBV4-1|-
CASSQLGYEQFF
TGCGCCAGCAGCCAACTGGGGTATGAGCAGTTCTTC
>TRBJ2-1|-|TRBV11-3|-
CASSFFSGSKSYNEQFF
TGTGCCAGCAGCTTTTTCAGCGGAAGCAAATCCTACAATGAGCAGTTCTTC
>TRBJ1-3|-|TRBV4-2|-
CASSQDPGNTIYF
TGTGCCAGCAGCCAAGATCCAGGAAACACCATATATTTT
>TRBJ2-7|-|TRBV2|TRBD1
CASSEWDRAFYEQYF
TGTGCCAGCAGTGAATGGGACAGGGCTTTCTACGAGCAGTACTTC
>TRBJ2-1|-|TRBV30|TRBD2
CAWSVKYRDFLRTSGQDGEQFF
TGTGCCTGGAGTGTAAAATACCGGGACTTTCTTAGGACTAGCGGCCAAGACGGTGAGCAGTTCTTC
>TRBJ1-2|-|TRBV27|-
CASSQPGRSYGYTF
TGTGCCAGCAGTCAACCGGGACGGTCCTATGGCTACACCTTC
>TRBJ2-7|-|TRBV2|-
CASSDRDLVYF
TGTGCCAGCAGTGACAGAGACCTCGTGTACTTC
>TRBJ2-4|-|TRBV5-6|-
CASSWGRQSPTIQYF
TGTGCCAGCAGCTGGGGGAGACAATCCCCAACGATTCAGTACTTC
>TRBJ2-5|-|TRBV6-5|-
CASSYSWQPGETQYF
TGTGCCAGCAGTTACTCGTGGCAGCCGGGGGAGACCCAGTACTTC
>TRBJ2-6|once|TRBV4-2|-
CASSQDEGYGANVLTF
TGTGCCAGCAGCCAAGATGAAGGGTACGGGGCCAACGTCCTGACTTTC
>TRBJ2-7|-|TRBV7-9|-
CASSLGLGSSYEQYF
TGTGCCAGCAGCTTAGGTCTCGGGAGCTCCTACGAGCAGTACTTC
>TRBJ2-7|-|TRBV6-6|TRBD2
CASSPIAGGLREQYF
TGTGCCAGCAGTCCGATAGCGGGAGGGCTGCGAGAGCAGTACTTC
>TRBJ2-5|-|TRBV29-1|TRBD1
CSALKQGAQETQYF
TGCAGCGCACTAAAACAGGGGGCACAAGAGACCCAGTACTTC
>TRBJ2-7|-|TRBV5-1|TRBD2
CASSFRQAGGYEQYF
TGCGCCAGCAGCTTCCGTCAAGCGGGAGGCTACGAGCAGTACTTC
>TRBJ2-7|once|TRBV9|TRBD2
CASSPGLAGYEQYF
TGTGCCAGCAGCCCGGGACTAGCGGGTTACGAGCAGTACTTC
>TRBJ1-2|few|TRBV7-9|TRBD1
CASSPSTGDGYTF
TGTGCCAGCAGCCCCTCTACAGGGGATGGCTACACCTTC
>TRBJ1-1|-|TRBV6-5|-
CASSGDLGGRAEAFF
TGTGCCAGCAGTGGGGATCTGGGAGGGAGAGCTGAAGCTTTCTTT
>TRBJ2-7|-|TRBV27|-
CASSFWGNEQYF
TGTGCCAGCAGTTTTTGGGGGAACGAGCAGTACTTC
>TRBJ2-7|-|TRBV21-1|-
CASSGAHEQYF
TGTGCCAGCAGCGGGGCCCACGAGCAGTACTTC
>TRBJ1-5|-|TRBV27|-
CASSLFFRQGVVQPQHF
TGTGCCAGCAGTTTATTCTTCCGACAAGGGGTGGTACAGCCCCAGCATTTT
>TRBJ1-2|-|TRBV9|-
CASSVYPGNYGYTF
TGTGCCAGCAGCGTATATCCAGGGAACTATGGCTACACCTTC
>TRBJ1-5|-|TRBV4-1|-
CASSQVVGPGGWPQHF
TGCGCCAGCAGCCAAGTCGTAGGTCCTGGGGGATGGCCCCAGCATTTT
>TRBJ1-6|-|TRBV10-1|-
CASSESTGSPLHF
TGCGCCAGCAGTGAGTCGACGGGTTCACCCCTCCACTTT
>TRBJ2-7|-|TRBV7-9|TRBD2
CASSLPGLVYEQYF
TGTGCCAGCAGCTTACCGGGACTAGTCTACGAGCAGTACTTC